Each of the 17 T cell receptor beta chains below was sequenced from the same sample in a study of T cell responses to AZD1222 COVID-19 vaccine. Sequencing used immunoSEQ multiplex PCR; TCRdb keeps in-frame clones, though not all of them. The table has 130,000 to 150,000 clones, 90% to 95% seen once. Sequenced material: peripheral blood, taken on day 0 of MenACWY control vaccination. The receptor source for this set is an adult in good health.

The rearrangement links TRBV10-3 to TRBJ1-2; 11 positions match TRBD1. Germline V gene lookup returns CDR1 ENHRY and CDR2 SYGVKD. The CDR3 covers 15 residues. Losses at the gene ends were 10 bases for V and 2 bases for J; bases not matched to a gene: 9. CDR3: CATGQGAAANYGYTF. CDR3 sequence (DNA): TGTGCCACCGGACAGGGGGCGGCTGCGAACTATGGCTACACCTTC.

The rearrangement uses TRBV7-2 and TRBJ2-1; D is uncertain. Germline V gives CDR1 SGHTA, CDR2 FQGNSA. The ends were cut back, 3 bases at V and 2 bases at J, with 20 bases in the middle. This CDR3 region has 18 residues. DNA of the CDR3: TGTGCCAGCAGCTTGTGGGTCACTCGCGAGCGAACCTACAATGAGCAGTTCTTC. Protein product: CASSLWVTRERTYNEQFF.

The J gene is TRBJ1-1, the V gene TRBV7-3; TRBD1 is a possible D gene (6 bases). Trimming stripped 5 bases from V and 4 bases from J, with 11 bases between. CDR3 length: 13 residues. Germline CDR1 reads SGHTA; CDR2 reads FQGTGA. The CDR3 DNA sequence: TGTGCCAGCAGCGCACAACAGGGCACTGAAGCTTTCTTT. It specifies CASSAQQGTEAFF.

V gene TRBV29-1 combines with J gene TRBJ2-5; 9 bases line up with TRBD2. V lost 6 bases, J lost 2 bases, and 1 base stayed unmatched. CDR1 and CDR2 from the germline V gene are SQVTM and ANQGSEA. There are 12 residues in the CDR3. CDR3 nucleotides: TGCAGCGTGACTAGCGGACAAGAGACCCAGTACTTC. Amino acids: CSVTSGQETQYF.

The rearrangement links TRBV9 to TRBJ2-2, with 7 bases matching TRBD1. CDR3 length: 15 residues. Germline CDR1 and CDR2: SGDLS and YYNGEE. With 3 bases clipped from V and 5 bases from J, the junction kept 7 bases outside the gene matches. The CDR3 bases are TGTGCCAGCAGCGACCGACAGGGCGGTACCGGGGAGCTGTTTTTT. It encodes CASSDRQGGTGELFF.

This chain connects TRBV19 to TRBJ1-2; D is unclear. This CDR3 has 12 amino acids. V dropped 6 bases and J dropped 1 base, with 6 bases sitting between them. CDR1 is LNHDA and CDR2 is SQIVND in the germline V gene (reference sequence). CDR3 nucleotides: TGTGCCAGTAGCACTTTTAACTATGGCTACACCTTC. Protein sequence: CASSTFNYGYTF.

As DNA, the CDR3 is TGTGCCAGCAGTGAACGGTCAGGGGGATATAATTCACCCCTCCACTTT. Protein sequence: CASSERSGGYNSPLHF. This chain connects TRBV6-1 to TRBJ1-6; TRBD1 matches at 7 bases. The CDR3 runs 16 residues. The germline CDR1 and CDR2 sequences are MNHNS and SASEGT. V shed 2 bases, J shed 4 bases, and the junction held 5 bases outside the gene matches.

The chain carries TRBV5-5 and TRBJ1-1; D not resolved. The CDR3 is 14 amino acids. V was clipped by 0 bases and J by 1 base, with 7 bases between them. In germline, CDR1 is SGHKS, CDR2 YYEKEE (reference sequence). The DNA for the CDR3 is TGTGCCAGCAGCTTGGGTGGGAGGAACACTGAAGCTTTCTTT. Translation: CASSLGGRNTEAFF.

The V call is TRBV28, the J call TRBJ1-1; D is perhaps TRBD1 (5 bases). V was shortened by 5 bases and J by 5 bases, with 12 bases between the two germline ends. CDR3 length: 13 amino acids. Germline V lookup: CDR1 MDHEN, CDR2 SYDVKM. CDR3 nucleotide sequence: TGTGCCAGCAGTCCACCACGGGGGACTGAAGCTTTCTTT. This sequence encodes CASSPPRGTEAFF.

This chain connects TRBV6-5 to TRBJ1-2, with D unresolved. CDR3 length: 12 residues. Germline CDR1 and CDR2: MNHEY and SVGAGI. V lost 5 bases, J lost 11 bases, and 15 bases lay in between. This CDR3 reads CASSPRAASYTF. DNA for the CDR3: TGTGCCAGCAGTCCCCGGGCGGCATCATACACCTTC.

J is TRBJ2-7 and V is TRBV10-2; D unclear. V was trimmed by 3 bases and J by 4 bases, leaving 10 bases between them. The CDR3 is made up of 13 amino acids. The germline V gene has CDR1 WSHSY and CDR2 SAAADI. The CDR3 region is CASSDGREYEQYF. In DNA, the CDR3 is TGCGCCAGCAGTGATGGAAGGGAATACGAGCAGTACTTC.

The chain links TRBV2 to TRBJ1-1; 8 bases map to TRBD1. This CDR3 comprises 14 residues. Trimming removed 7 bases from V and 0 bases from J; junction bases left unmatched: 4. Germline assignment: CDR1 SNHLY and CDR2 FYNNEI. This CDR3 is CASNRGALNTEAFF. DNA for the CDR3: TGTGCCAGCAACAGGGGGGCTCTGAACACTGAAGCTTTCTTT.

This clone was detected once. The chain employs TRBV6-5 and TRBJ2-3, with 7 bases fitting TRBD2. Per germline, CDR1 MNHEY and CDR2 SVGAGI. The CDR3 has 12 amino acids. The V gene end was trimmed by 7 bases and the J gene end by 11 bases; junction bases not matched to a gene: 9. In DNA, the CDR3 is TGTGCCAGCACCTACCGGACTAGAAAGCAGTATTTT. The encoded protein is CASTYRTRKQYF.

J is TRBJ1-2 and V is TRBV25-1; TRBD1 agrees at 9 bases. The length of the CDR3 is 12 residues. V dropped 6 bases and J dropped 5; count of bases not matched to a gene: 1. The germline gives CDR1 MGHDK, CDR2 SYGVNS. In DNA, the CDR3 is TGTGCCAGCAGGACAGGGGGATATGGCTACACCTTC. The encoded protein is CASRTGGYGYTF.

This sequence joins TRBV10-1 and TRBJ2-7; D remains ambiguous. The CDR3 loop spans 14 amino acids. With 0 bases removed from V and 5 bases from J, the gap between germline ends came to 11 bases. Germline V gene data show CDR1 as WNHNN and CDR2 as SYGVQD (reference sequence). The DNA for the CDR3 is TGCGCCAGCAGTGAGTCGATTTTTCCCAACGAGCAGTACTTC. Its protein product is CASSESIFPNEQYF.

The V gene is TRBV4-1, the J gene TRBJ2-7, with TRBD2 identical over 7 bases. The germline V gene encodes CDR1 MGHRA and CDR2 YSYEKL. The V gene end was trimmed by 5 bases and the J gene end by 6 bases; junction bases not matched to a gene: 28. The CDR3 consists of 20 residues. CDR3 sequence reads: CASSSPSREGLSSRPGEQYF. The CDR3 DNA follows: TGCGCCAGCAGCTCCCCATCCAGGGAGGGATTAAGCTCCCGTCCGGGCGAGCAGTACTTC.

V and J are TRBV7-3 and TRBJ2-7; 14 nucleotides agree with TRBD2. The J segment lost 7 bases and the V segment lost 3 bases, leaving 5 bases of the junction unmatched. Germline-derived CDR1 and CDR2 are SGHTA and FQGTGA. This CDR3 contains 15 residues. The chain's CDR3 is CASSLSGTSGGEQYF. CDR3 coding DNA: TGTGCCAGCAGCTTGTCCGGGACTAGCGGGGGTGAGCAGTACTTC.